These 14 T cell receptor beta chains share one sample of origin, sequenced in a study of cytomegalovirus exposure and HLA in healthy donors (TCRdb year 2017). The library was built by means of the immunoSEQ multiplex PCR assay. A mixture of 60 forward primers for TCR Vbeta segments and 13 reverse primers for TCR Jbeta segments was used in the multiplex PCR. The table comes from immuneACCESS by way of TCRdb, which keeps in-frame sequences with V and J called. Part of the clones is missing from these tables; in studies checked, under half for an unresolved V gene and the rest for unknown reasons. The sample includes about 210,000 clones, with over 80% observed a single time. Roughly a tenth of the sample goes to the ten largest clones. Source material: PBMCs. These receptors came from a woman in her forties or fifties in good health and CMV-seropositive.

The V and J genes are TRBV4-1 and TRBJ2-1; no definite D call. V was cut by 4 bases and J by 8 bases, with 12 bases left in between. Per germline, CDR1 MGHRA and CDR2 YSYEKL. This CDR3 has 13 amino acids. The CDR3 nucleotides are TGCGCCAGCAGCCCGTACAGCCCCGATGAGCAGTTCTTC. Translation: CASSPYSPDEQFF.

The J gene is TRBJ2-5, the V gene TRBV5-1; TRBD1 matches at 7 bases. The CDR3 is made up of 14 amino acids. Germline values: CDR1 SGHRS, CDR2 YFSETQ. V shed 7 bases, J shed 5 bases, and the junction held 11 bases outside the gene matches. CDR3: CASGPRQGEETQYF. As DNA, the CDR3 is TGCGCCAGCGGCCCGAGACAGGGTGAGGAGACCCAGTACTTC.

This chain joins TRBV10-3 and TRBJ1-2; D possibly corresponds to TRBD1 (5 bases). CDR1 is ENHRY and CDR2 is SYGVKD in the germline V gene. The CDR3 length is 13 residues. V was pared by 0 bases and J by 8 bases, with 10 bases between. This CDR3 reads CAISESVGEGYTF. Written as DNA, the CDR3 is TGTGCCATCAGTGAGTCGGTAGGGGAAGGCTACACCTTC.

The gene calls are TRBV5-5 and TRBJ2-7; 9 nucleotides match TRBD1. CDR1 is SGHKS, CDR2 YYEKEE, per germline (reference sequence). The V gene end was trimmed by 0 bases and the J gene end by 4 bases; junction bases not matched to a gene: 2. This CDR3 contains 14 residues. The CDR3 loop reads CASSLGGTGYEQYF. Here the CDR3 DNA reads TGTGCCAGCAGCTTGGGGGGGACAGGGTACGAGCAGTACTTC.

Regarding this clone: Because the CDR3's place on the DNA is in doubt, the DNA is left out and the CDR3 is given as listed by TCRdb. This chain joins TRBV11-2 and TRBJ2-1; the table's D call of TRBD1 was not tested on the DNA. The CDR3 is 14 residues long, counting both termini. The germline gives CDR1 SGHAT, CDR2 FQNNGV. The CDR3 loop is CASSFRARGYEQFF.

This clone was seen only once. This chain connects TRBV30 to TRBJ2-5, with a possible D match to TRBD1 (5 bases). CDR3 size: 12 residues. Germline-derived CDR1 and CDR2 are GTSNPN and SVGIG (reference sequence). V gave up 5 bases and J gave up 5 bases, with 12 bases separating them. The CDR3 protein is CAWSRGFETQYF. CDR3 DNA sequence: TGTGCCTGGTCTAGGGGTTTTGAGACCCAGTACTTC.

This rearrangement joins TRBV30 to TRBJ1-6; D not resolved. The length of the CDR3 is 13 residues. V dropped 1 base and J dropped 7 bases, with 8 bases sitting between them. Germline V gene lookup returns CDR1 GTSNPN and CDR2 SVGIG (reference sequence). The CDR3 bases are TGTGCCTGGAGTGACACCCAAAATTCACCCCTCCACTTT. As protein: CAWSDTQNSPLHF.

This rearrangement joins TRBV28 to TRBJ1-5; TRBD1 matches 7 bases. V gave up 6 bases and J gave up 1 base; unmatched junction bases: 3. The CDR3 sequence is 14 residues long. Germline V gene lookup returns CDR1 MDHEN and CDR2 SYDVKM. This CDR3 reads CASRVQGSNQPQHF. CDR3 coding DNA: TGTGCCAGCAGGGTACAGGGGAGCAATCAGCCCCAGCATTTT.

CDR3 region: CASSAISGPIYNSPLHF. In DNA form, the CDR3 reads TGTGCCAGCAGTGCCATCTCAGGTCCCATCTATAATTCACCCCTCCACTTT. This chain links TRBV6-1 with TRBJ1-6; D gene ambiguous. Between the trimmed V and J ends, which lost 4 bases and 3 bases, there was a span of 16 bases. This CDR3 region has 17 residues. Germline CDR1 is MNHNS and CDR2 is SASEGT.

Points on this clone: This sample also contains other DNA sequences that code for the same CDR3. V gene TRBV5-4 combines with J gene TRBJ1-1, with no clear D. Germline V lookup: CDR1 SGHNT, CDR2 YYREEE (reference sequence). CDR3 size: 15 residues. Trimming cost V 4 bases and J 0 bases, with 13 bases left between them. The CDR3 protein is CASSPGGSMNTEAFF. As DNA, the CDR3 is TGTGCCAGCAGCCCGGGAGGGAGCATGAACACTGAAGCTTTCTTT.

This clone appeared a few times. This sequence joins TRBV4-3 and TRBJ1-1; D gene uncertain. The CDR3 contains 15 residues. Germline CDR1 LGHNA, CDR2 YSLEER. V dropped 0 bases and J dropped 1 base, with 9 bases sitting between them. The DNA of the CDR3 is TGCGCCAGCAGCCAAGATAACGCAGGGAACACTGAAGCTTTCTTT. Translating gives CASSQDNAGNTEAFF.

This chain uses TRBV9 with TRBJ1-2; TRBD1 aligns across 8 bases. The CDR3 is 15 residues long. V shed 0 bases, J shed 4 bases, and the junction held 5 bases outside the gene matches. Germline lookup yields CDR1 SGDLS and CDR2 YYNGEE. CDR3 coding DNA: TGTGCCAGCAGCGTAGAACAGGGGGGAATCTATGGCTACACCTTC. It is translated as CASSVEQGGIYGYTF.

J is TRBJ1-2 and V is TRBV29-1, with a possible D match to TRBD1 (6 bases). The CDR3 covers 14 residues. Germline-derived CDR1 and CDR2 are SQVTM and ANQGSEA. The V and J ends lost 6 bases and 6 bases respectively, with 20 bases between them. The CDR3 loop reads CSVDPTGYGDGYTF. CDR3 nucleotides: TGCAGCGTCGACCCTACAGGGTATGGCGATGGCTACACCTTC.

V and J are TRBV6-1 and TRBJ1-1; TRBD1 matches 8 bases. CDR3 length equals 13 residues. The germline V gene has CDR1 MNHNS and CDR2 SASEGT. The junction had 4 bases not matched to a gene; V was cut back by 10 bases and J by 0 bases. Here the CDR3 DNA reads TGTGCCATCAACAGGGGGATGAACACTGAAGCTTTCTTT. Translating gives CAINRGMNTEAFF.